Listed here are 21 T cell receptor beta chains from one sample, sequenced in a study of T cells expressing NK-cell markers. From its re-call of the 5' RACE reads, TCRdb lists each CDR3 protein once, without DNA. The sample yields 130,000 to 150,000 distinct CDR3 sequences, of which the top ten take up around 10%. The material sequenced was blood T cells: a sorted CD56 or NKG2C T cell subset, CD4+ or CD8+ T cells, or bulk PBMC T cells (not recorded which). All receptors come from a man younger than 35 in good health.

V gene TRBV6-1 combines with J gene TRBJ2-7; TCRdb reports TRBD1, a call that lacks DNA to check it against. CDR3 size: 15 residues. From germline, CDR1 is MNHNS and CDR2 SASEGT. CDR3 sequence reads: CASSALSGDVYEQYF.

The chain joins TRBV19 to TRBJ1-2. The CDR3 consists of 15 residues. Per germline, CDR1 LNHDA and CDR2 SQIVND (reference sequence). CDR3 sequence: CASSIHNTDMYGYTF. Variable domain in full (rest from reference TRBV19 and TRBJ1-2): DGGITQSPKYLFRKEGQNVTLSCEQNLNHDAMYWYRQDPGQGLRLIYYSQIVNDFQKGDIAEGYSVSREKKESFPLTVTSAQKNPTAFYLCASSIHNTDMYGYTFGSGTRLTVV.

The V gene is TRBV7-9, the J gene TRBJ2-3. The CDR3 is 14 residues long. Germline CDR1 reads SEHNR; CDR2 reads FQNEAQ (reference sequence). CDR3 region: CASSSDGNTDTQYF.

The CDR3 here is CACPGPLEDEKLFF. The rearrangement links TRBV30 to TRBJ1-4; the D call from TCRdb, TRBD1, cannot be confirmed without DNA. Germline V CDR1 and CDR2: GTSNPN, SVGIG (reference sequence). The CDR3 is 14 residues long.

The CDR3 here is CASSLERNTEAFF. The rearrangement links TRBV7-7 to TRBJ1-1. The CDR3 covers 13 residues. Looked up from germline, CDR1 is SSHAT and CDR2 is FNYEAQ (reference sequence).

The V and J genes are TRBV6-1 and TRBJ1-5. CDR1 MNHNS and CDR2 SASEGT come from the germline V gene. The CDR3 sequence is 16 residues long. The CDR3 is CASSEATAYSNQPQHF.

The CDR3 spells CASSYRLAGGLSTDTQYF. The rearrangement joins TRBV6-2 or TRBV6-3 to TRBJ2-3; TCRdb lists TRBD2, though no DNA is available to test this call. There are 18 residues in the CDR3. Germline V gives CDR1 MNHEY, CDR2 SVGEGT.

The chain joins TRBV29-1 to TRBJ2-7. From germline, CDR1 is SQVTM and CDR2 ANQGSEA. The CDR3 is 11 amino acids. Here the CDR3 reads CSVIASTGQYF.

The chain joins TRBV29-1 to TRBJ2-7. The V gene's germline CDR1 is SQVTM and CDR2 ANQGSEA. The CDR3 runs 13 residues. The CDR3 spells CSVDTVGSNEQYF.

The chain has TRBV28 and TRBJ2-7; as DNA is missing, the TRBD2 call by TCRdb cannot be tested. The CDR3 has 14 residues. CDR1 is MDHEN and CDR2 is SYDVKM in the germline V gene. This chain's CDR3 is CASSSPSGRNEQYF.

This chain links TRBV20-1 with TRBJ1-1; the TRBD1 assignment by TCRdb is unverifiable without DNA. CDR3 size: 16 residues. The germline CDR1 and CDR2 sequences are DFQATT and SNEGSKA (reference sequence). The CDR3 sequence is CSARDVVDRLNTEAFF.

This chain links TRBV5-4 with TRBJ2-1; checking the TCRdb D call of TRBD2 is not possible without DNA. The CDR3 has 16 amino acids. CDR1 SGHNT and CDR2 YYREEE come from the germline V gene (reference sequence). The CDR3: CASNPDGIAGRDEQFF.

The rearrangement uses TRBV19 and TRBJ2-1. CDR3 length equals 14 residues. CDR1 and CDR2 (germline): LNHDA, SQIVND (reference sequence). The CDR3 here is CASSTGSSYNEQFF.

J is TRBJ2-3 and V is TRBV7-2. Germline loops: CDR1 SGHTA, CDR2 FQGNSA. The CDR3 loop spans 14 amino acids. CDR3 in amino acids: CASSLGYGTDTQYF.

The gene calls are TRBV7-6 and TRBJ2-3; the D call from TCRdb, TRBD1, cannot be confirmed without DNA. The CDR3 extends over 13 amino acids. Germline V gene sequence: CDR1 SGHVS, CDR2 FNYEAQ. CDR3 protein: CASSKTGADTQYF.

CDR3 sequence: CATSNRTGGIETQYF. The chain combines TRBV15 with TRBJ2-5; TCRdb's D call, TRBD1, is unchecked because there is no DNA. Germline V lookup: CDR1 LNHNV, CDR2 YYDKDF (reference sequence). This CDR3 spans 15 amino acids.

V usage is TRBV24-1 and J usage is TRBJ2-2; TCRdb names TRBD1, which stays unverified in the absence of DNA. The germline V gene has CDR1 KGHDR and CDR2 SFDVKD. The CDR3 is made up of 18 amino acids. This CDR3 reads CATGSPFGQGRFTGELFF.

The J gene is TRBJ1-1, the V gene TRBV5-1; lacking DNA, the TRBD1 call made by TCRdb goes unchecked. The CDR3 consists of 18 residues. CDR1 SGHRS and CDR2 YFSETQ come from the germline V gene. The CDR3 spells CASSPFGTGGAMDTEAFF.

V usage is TRBV20-1 and J usage is TRBJ2-2. The germline CDR1 and CDR2 sequences are DFQATT and SNEGSKA (reference sequence). The length of the CDR3 is 15 residues. The chain's CDR3 is CSAPPTDFYTGELFF.

The V and J genes are TRBV5-1 and TRBJ2-1; the TRBD2 assignment by TCRdb is unverifiable without DNA. This CDR3 has 17 amino acids. The germline CDR1 and CDR2 sequences are SGHRS and YFSETQ. This chain's CDR3 is CASSLAHSGSSYNEQFF.

The chain combines TRBV19 with TRBJ1-2. The CDR3 is 12 residues long. In germline, CDR1 is LNHDA, CDR2 SQIVND (reference sequence). The CDR3 sequence: CASSIGDYGYTF. Looking up the rest from reference TRBV19 and TRBJ1-2 gives the full variable domain: DGGITQSPKYLFRKEGQNVTLSCEQNLNHDAMYWYRQDPGQGLRLIYYSQIVNDFQKGDIAEGYSVSREKKESFPLTVTSAQKNPTAFYLCASSIGDYGYTFGSGTRLTVV.